A single TCR beta chain is shown here with its context. This entry belongs to a study of CD8 T cells in Susac syndrome. An input of 0.5 to 1 ug of RNA was subjected to reverse transcription using random hexamers. TCRdb independently ran MiXCR on the immunoSEQ multiplex PCR reads; one entry per CDR3 protein. The sample contains about 190,000 distinct CDR3 sequences, around 95% of which appear only once. The CDR3 consists of 14 residues. With 3 bases removed from V and 4 bases from J, the gap between germline ends came to 15 bases. Germline values: CDR1 DFQATT, CDR2 SNEGSKA (reference sequence). The genes are TRBV20-1 and TRBJ1-1; a weak D match, TRBD1 (6 bases). The clonotype comes from a human donor with Susac syndrome. The sequencing input was CD4+ T cells from PBMCs. In nucleotides, the CDR3 is TGCAGTGCTAGGGTAGCTAGCAGGGGCACTGAAGCTTTCTTT. Its translation is CSARVASRGTEAFF.